This T cell receptor beta chain was sequenced in a study of T cell changes during pregnancy in multiple sclerosis (dated by TCRdb to 2018 to 2020). Some background on the complete study: The study looked at changes in the T cell repertoire across pregnancy in women with multiple sclerosis.

The CDR3, from cysteine to phenylalanine, totals 14 residues. The sequence is cut down to CDR3 DNA, 42 bases in frame from base 1. V is clipped by 2 bases and J by 6 bases, and the sequence between their germline boundaries is 14 bases long. Based on the germline V gene, the CDR1 and CDR2 sequences are SGHRS and YFSETQ. The method behind the library was the immunoSEQ multiplex PCR assay. TCRdb took over this immuneACCESS table, retaining in-frame rearrangements with V and J assigned. Such tables are incomplete; in checked studies, under half of the missing clones stem from an unresolved V gene, and the remainder is unexplained. The sample table contains roughly 100,000 clones; only one count was recorded for 90% of them. Around 0.78% of the sample goes to the ten largest clones. Concerning this clone: Its antigen target is currently unknown. Base-call qualities are not available, and no considerably larger clone is one nucleotide away.

The specimen comprised peripheral blood, sampled in the second trimester of pregnancy. Recombination connected TRBV5-1 to TRBJ1-2, with no reliable assignment of the D segment. This TCR was recovered from a female donor in good health, enrolled as a control in a pregnancy study. CDR3 reads: CASSLSPGNNGYTF. The nucleotides read TGCGCCAGCAGCTTAAGTCCGGGGAATAATGGCTACACCTTC.